A single sample gave rise to the 20 T cell receptor beta chains below, sequenced in a study of early T cells in non-severe SARS-CoV-2 infection. TCRdb used MiXCR to reprocess the 5' RACE reads, holding one entry per CDR3 protein. The sample lists tens of thousands of distinct CDR3 sequences; approximately 12% were seen once. The sequencing input was whole blood. The receptors come from an adult who was a healthcare worker with PCR-confirmed SARS-CoV-2 infection or an uninfected control (not recorded which).

The chain combines TRBV5-1 with TRBJ2-2, with 7 positions matching TRBD1. This CDR3 is built from 16 residues. Germline V gives CDR1 SGHRS, CDR2 YFSETQ. V shed 0 bases, J shed 1 base, and the junction held 3 bases outside the gene matches. CDR3 residues: CASSLARTGNTGELFF. The CDR3 coding sequence is TGCGCCAGCAGCTTGGCCAGGACAGGGAACACCGGGGAGCTGTTTTTT.

This clonotype was recorded at least ten times. This chain joins TRBV29-1 and TRBJ1-2; 9 bases map to TRBD1. The CDR3 sequence is 13 residues long. V gave up 7 bases and J gave up 6 bases; unmatched junction bases: 9. The germline V gene has CDR1 SQVTM and CDR2 ANQGSEA. The CDR3 here is CSAWDREGDGYTF. The CDR3 bases are TGCAGCGCCTGGGACAGGGAAGGCGATGGCTACACCTTC.

This clonotype was detected many times. The V and J genes are TRBV5-8 and TRBJ2-5; 8 bases are a match to TRBD1. Germline V CDR1 and CDR2: SGHTS, YDEGEE. This CDR3 comprises 15 residues. Losses at the gene ends were 6 bases for V and 0 bases for J; bases not matched to a gene: 7. The CDR3 spells CASTTDRVYQETQYF. The CDR3 DNA reads TGTGCCAGCACCACGGACAGGGTGTACCAAGAGACCCAGTACTTC.

This clonotype appeared many times. This chain joins TRBV5-1 and TRBJ2-3; TRBD2 aligns across 13 bases. The CDR3 covers 15 residues. After removal of 4 bases from V and 13 bases from J, the junction contained 12 bases not matched to a gene. Germline CDR1 is SGHRS and CDR2 is YFSETQ. CDR3 region: CASSVIGLAGEEEYF. CDR3 coding DNA: TGCGCCAGCAGCGTAATTGGACTAGCGGGAGAGGAAGAGTATTTT.

This chain connects TRBV18 to TRBJ2-5, with a possible D match to TRBD2 (5 bases). The V gene's germline CDR1 is KGHSH and CDR2 LQKENI. CDR3 size: 15 residues. Trimming removed 0 bases from V and 5 bases from J, with 13 bases in between. CDR3 in DNA: TGTGCCAGCTCACCACCGCTGAGGGCGAGCGAGACCCAGTACTTC. Its translation: CASSPPLRASETQYF.

This clonotype was seen many times. The rearrangement joins TRBV18 to TRBJ1-2; D possibly corresponds to TRBD1 (6 bases). Germline lookup yields CDR1 KGHSH and CDR2 LQKENI. Trimming removed 5 bases at V and 10 bases at J, with 20 bases between. CDR3 length equals 14 residues. The CDR3 spells CASSGDRKVSLYTF. CDR3 DNA sequence: TGTGCCAGCTCAGGCGACAGGAAAGTCTCCCTCTACACCTTC.

The table lists this clonotype with a few counts. CDR3 sequence (DNA): TGTGCCAGCAGTTTAAGAGGGGGCAATCTGAACACTGAAGCTTTCTTT. It specifies CASSLRGGNLNTEAFF. The chain links TRBV12-3 or TRBV12-4 to TRBJ1-1; 7 bases agree with TRBD1. There are 16 residues in the CDR3. J was trimmed by 0 bases and V by 2 bases; bases with no gene match: 6.

The CDR3 protein is CSWPGSTSYNEQFF. The CDR3 DNA sequence: TGCAGTTGGCCGGGTAGCACATCCTACAATGAGCAGTTCTTC. The chain joins TRBV20-1 to TRBJ2-1; D gene uncertain. The V gene lost 8 bases and the J gene lost 1 base, with 15 bases spanning the gap. Looked up from germline, CDR1 is DFQATT and CDR2 is SNEGSKA (reference sequence). The CDR3 is made up of 14 amino acids.

This clonotype was counted many times. The chain links TRBV27 to TRBJ2-2; 11 nucleotides match TRBD1. The ends lost 6 bases at V and 8 bases at J; junction bases unmatched: 14. The germline CDR1 and CDR2 sequences are MNHEY and SMNVEV (reference sequence). The CDR3 runs 17 residues. The DNA for the CDR3 is TGTGCCAGCAGCCTCGCTCCGGGACAGGGGGAAGGTGGGGAGCTGTTTTTT. Translated: CASSLAPGQGEGGELFF.

This clonotype appeared a few times. V usage is TRBV10-3 and J usage is TRBJ2-5, with 11 nucleotides matching TRBD2. The germline V gene has CDR1 ENHRY and CDR2 SYGVKD. The CDR3 length is 15 residues. The trim removed 4 bases at V and 5 bases at J, leaving 6 bases unmatched. The CDR3 DNA is TGTGCCATCAGTGTAGCGGGAGGGCGATCCGAGACCCAGTACTTC. It codes for CAISVAGGRSETQYF.

Only a few counts were recorded for this clonotype. Written as DNA, the CDR3 is TGTGCCAGCAGCCTCCTTGGGACAGATACGCAGTATTTT. It specifies CASSLLGTDTQYF. This chain joins TRBV3-1 and TRBJ2-3; D gene uncertain. V was clipped by 4 bases and J by 3 bases, with 8 bases between them. This CDR3 contains 13 residues. Per the germline V gene, CDR1 is LGHDT and CDR2 is YNNKEL (reference sequence).

The table lists this clonotype with a count of one. The CDR3 region has the DNA TGTGCCAGCAGTCGATGGACAGGGGATCAGCCCCAGCATTTT. The encoded protein is CASSRWTGDQPQHF. This rearrangement joins TRBV6-5 to TRBJ1-5; 9 nucleotides line up with TRBD1. CDR3 length: 14 amino acids. V lost 5 bases, J lost 5 bases, and 4 bases stayed unmatched. Germline CDR1 MNHEY, CDR2 SVGAGI.

Note on this clonotype: Relative to the germline gene, one junction end is altered; a read error may explain this. This sequence joins TRBV27 and TRBJ2-1; TRBD2 agrees at 9 bases. There are 16 residues in the CDR3. Germline V gene lookup returns CDR1 MNHEY and CDR2 SMNVEV (reference sequence). The CDR3: CASNKGGRASYNEQSF. CDR3 nucleotide sequence: TGTGCCAGCAACAAGGGCGGGAGGGCCAGCTACAATGAGCAGTCCTTC.

This clonotype showed up many times. The V call is TRBV5-1, the J call TRBJ2-1, with TRBD2 matching 10 bases. The CDR3 sequence is 18 residues long. J gave up 3 bases and V 5 bases, and 14 bases lay outside the gene matches. Germline V gives CDR1 SGHRS, CDR2 YFSETQ. CDR3 region: CASRKSASGSISYNEQFF. DNA of the CDR3: TGCGCCAGCAGAAAATCAGCTAGCGGGAGTATAAGCTACAATGAGCAGTTCTTC.

There are a few counts of this clonotype. The CDR3 DNA follows: TGTGCCAGCAGCGCCGGACTCCCGGGGGACGAGCAGTACTTC. Translation gives CASSAGLPGDEQYF. V and J are TRBV9 and TRBJ2-7; D is possibly TRBD2 (6 bases). Trimming removed 3 bases from V and 5 bases from J, with 15 bases in between. This CDR3 spans 14 amino acids. Germline V lookup: CDR1 SGDLS, CDR2 YYNGEE.

This clonotype was recorded a few times. This rearrangement joins TRBV20-1 to TRBJ1-1, with D possibly matching TRBD1 (6 bases). Trimming took off 0 bases at V and 6 bases at J, with 20 bases between the two ends. This CDR3 is built from 16 residues. The V gene's germline CDR1 is DFQATT and CDR2 SNEGSKA (reference sequence). The CDR3 DNA reads as TGCAGTGCTAGAGATGCCGGGGCAGGGGAGTTCGCTGAAGCTTTCTTT. It yields the protein CSARDAGAGEFAEAFF.

This clonotype was seen at least ten times. The V call is TRBV7-8, the J call TRBJ2-2; TRBD1 matches 7 bases. This CDR3 has 14 amino acids. Germline values: CDR1 SGHVS, CDR2 FQNEAQ. The trim removed 0 bases at V and 6 bases at J, leaving 1 base unmatched. CDR3 region: CASSLAGQSGELFF. As DNA, the CDR3 is TGTGCCAGCAGCTTAGCGGGACAGTCCGGGGAGCTGTTTTTT.

This clonotype was observed many times. The gene calls are TRBV19 and TRBJ2-1; 11 nucleotides line up with TRBD2. Unmatched junction bases numbered 5, after V lost 3 bases and J lost 7 bases. Germline CDR1 reads LNHDA; CDR2 reads SQIVND (reference sequence). This CDR3 has 15 amino acids. CDR3 in DNA: TGTGCCAGTAGTATTGGGACTAGCGGACCAAATGAGCAGTTCTTC. This gives the protein CASSIGTSGPNEQFF.

This clonotype has only a few counts. The chain links TRBV5-1 to TRBJ2-3; the D is unclear. Trimming removed 2 bases from V and 4 bases from J, with 14 bases in between. The CDR3 has 15 residues. The germline CDR1 and CDR2 sequences are SGHRS and YFSETQ. The CDR3 sequence is CASSLSGLHSDTQYF. The CDR3 nucleotides read TGCGCCAGCAGCTTATCGGGCCTGCATTCAGATACGCAGTATTTT.

This clonotype was recorded many times. V is TRBV29-1 and J is TRBJ2-1, with D possibly TRBD2 on 6 matching bases. The CDR3 length is 13 residues. V gave up 3 bases and J gave up 7 bases, with 13 bases separating them. Germline V gene lookup returns CDR1 SQVTM and CDR2 ANQGSEA. This chain's CDR3 is CSVDSPGGNEQFF. Written as DNA, the CDR3 is TGCAGCGTTGACTCTCCTGGAGGGAATGAGCAGTTCTTC.